What follows are 13 T cell receptor beta chains derived from one specimen sequenced in a study of blood T cells in healthy people across ages (dated by TCRdb to about 2015). The protocol used for the library was 5' RACE. Sequencing took place on an Illumina HiSeq 2500. A second PCR of about 6 to 11 cycles was run with a J-beta primer mix and a sample-barcoded 5' primer. Using fastp trimming at Q25 and MiXCR clonotype assembly, TCRdb reanalyzed the public sequencing data and kept in-frame beta chains. Rows are combined by CDR3 protein, so each entry shows the most common genes and DNA. This sample is represented by about 1,400,000 distinct CDR3 sequences; approximately 38% of them were singletons. Roughly 8.2% of the sample is held by the ten biggest clonotypes. The sample taken for sequencing was blood. The receptors originated from a woman younger than 30 in good health.

The chain links TRBV10-3 to TRBJ2-7, with 8 bases that match TRBD2. The V and J ends lost 2 bases and 7 bases, in that order; junction bases with no gene match: 13. Germline CDR1 is ENHRY and CDR2 is SYGVKD. The CDR3 length is 16 residues. CDR3 sequence (DNA): TGTGCCATCAGTGAGGGGTCGGGGGGGCGGACCAATGAGCAGTACTTC. Translation: CAISEGSGGRTNEQYF.

This clonotype showed up many times. The chain links TRBV10-3 to TRBJ1-2; tentative D call: TRBD1 (6 bases). The germline V and J ends were trimmed by 6 bases and 0 bases, with 11 bases remaining between them. The CDR3 loop spans 14 amino acids. In germline, CDR1 is ENHRY, CDR2 SYGVKD. The CDR3 protein is CAISLGASNYGYTF. CDR3 sequence (DNA): TGTGCCATCAGCCTGGGGGCCTCTAACTATGGCTACACCTTC.

This clonotype was detected only a few times. The J gene is TRBJ1-2, the V gene TRBV6-1; D remains unclear. V lost 6 bases, J lost 2 bases, and 10 bases lay in between. The germline gives CDR1 MNHNS, CDR2 SASEGT. This CDR3 is built from 13 residues. The CDR3 loop is CASSPSENYGYTF. CDR3 in DNA: TGTGCCAGCAGCCCCTCCGAGAACTATGGCTACACCTTC.

This clonotype came up a few times. At one boundary the junction diverges from the germline segment, which might be a read error. The chain carries TRBV20-1 and TRBJ1-6, with 9 bases matching TRBD1. CDR3 length: 15 residues. CDR1 and CDR2 (germline): DFQATT, SNEGSKA (reference sequence). The CDR3 DNA follows: TGCAGTGCTAGAGGGGCCGGGACAGGGACATCACCCCCCCACTTT. It encodes CSARGAGTGTSPPHF.

This clonotype was observed a handful of times. The genes are TRBV11-2 and TRBJ1-2; TRBD1 aligns across 8 bases. The germline V gene encodes CDR1 SGHAT and CDR2 FQNNGV. This CDR3 is 15 amino acids long. The V gene end was trimmed by 5 bases and the J gene end by 3 bases; junction bases not matched to a gene: 8. CDR3 sequence reads: CASSRTGMDDYGYTF. The CDR3 DNA is TGTGCCAGCAGCCGGACAGGGATGGATGACTATGGCTACACCTTC.

V gene TRBV24-1 combines with J gene TRBJ2-1; 11 positions agree with TRBD2. The J call may be incorrect, as the DNA end agrees better with TRBJ2-7. The CDR3 sequence is 16 residues long. Germline CDR1 is KGHDR and CDR2 is SFDVKD. The CDR3 DNA follows: TGTGCCACCAGCGAAACCCGGACTAGCGGGTACAATGAGCAGTACTTC. Amino acids: CATSETRTSGYNEQYF.

This clonotype was seen more than once but under ten times. The chain couples TRBV5-1 to TRBJ1-1, with D unresolved. Germline V gives CDR1 SGHRS, CDR2 YFSETQ. This CDR3 is built from 14 residues. V lost 4 bases and J 0 bases, leaving 10 bases between the germline ends. Here the CDR3 DNA reads TGCGCCAGCAGCGCCCAGGTGCTGAACACTGAAGCTTTCTTT. Protein: CASSAQVLNTEAFF.

The chain employs TRBV21-1 and TRBJ1-6. TRBV21-1 is a listed pseudogene. This CDR3 spans 15 amino acids. CDR3 protein: CASSTPGTLRSPLHF. CDR3 bases: TGTGCCAGCAGCACCCCCGGGACTCTGAGATCACCCCTCCACTTT.

This chain connects TRBV12-3 or TRBV12-4 to TRBJ2-3; D tentatively fits TRBD1 or TRBD2 (6 bases each). Trimming took off 1 base at V and 6 bases at J, with 14 bases between the two ends. The CDR3 runs 15 residues. CDR3 sequence: CASSLGGAGLDTQYF. For the CDR3, the DNA is TGTGCCAGCAGTTTAGGGGGGGCGGGGTTGGATACGCAGTATTTT.

The CDR3 nucleotides read TGTGCCAGCGGGCCGGGGTTGGGCACAGATACGCAGTATTTT. Translation gives CASGPGLGTDTQYF. The rearrangement uses TRBV2 and TRBJ2-3; tentative D call: TRBD2 (5 bases). V lost 8 bases to trimming and J lost 1 base, with 13 bases between them. Germline CDR1 and CDR2: SNHLY and FYNNEI. The CDR3 is 14 residues long.

This clonotype was counted at least ten times. V usage is TRBV4-1 and J usage is TRBJ2-7, with D possibly being TRBD1 (6 bases). Trimming pared 4 bases from V and 1 base from J, leaving 20 bases between. The CDR3 runs to 17 residues. Per germline, CDR1 MGHRA and CDR2 YSYEKL. This CDR3 is CASSPYNGTPISYEQYF. The CDR3 DNA reads TGCGCCAGCAGCCCTTACAACGGGACACCCATATCCTACGAGCAGTACTTC.

CDR3 in DNA: TGTGCCAGCAGCTTAGGGATGGCAGAGGGTCAGCCCCAGCATTTT. Translation gives CASSLGMAEGQPQHF. The rearrangement uses TRBV7-9 and TRBJ1-5; D unresolved. V lost 1 base to trimming and J lost 6 bases, with 13 bases between them. The CDR3 length is 15 residues. Germline CDR1 is SEHNR and CDR2 is FQNEAQ (reference sequence).

This clonotype has more than one count but fewer than ten. The CDR3 reads CASSLGMGQPQHF. The CDR3 coding sequence is TGCGCCAGCAGCCTCGGAATGGGGCAGCCCCAGCATTTT. V gene TRBV5-1 combines with J gene TRBJ1-5; D is unresolved. This CDR3 has 13 amino acids. The germline V gene has CDR1 SGHRS and CDR2 YFSETQ. V dropped 4 bases and J dropped 7 bases, with 12 bases sitting between them.